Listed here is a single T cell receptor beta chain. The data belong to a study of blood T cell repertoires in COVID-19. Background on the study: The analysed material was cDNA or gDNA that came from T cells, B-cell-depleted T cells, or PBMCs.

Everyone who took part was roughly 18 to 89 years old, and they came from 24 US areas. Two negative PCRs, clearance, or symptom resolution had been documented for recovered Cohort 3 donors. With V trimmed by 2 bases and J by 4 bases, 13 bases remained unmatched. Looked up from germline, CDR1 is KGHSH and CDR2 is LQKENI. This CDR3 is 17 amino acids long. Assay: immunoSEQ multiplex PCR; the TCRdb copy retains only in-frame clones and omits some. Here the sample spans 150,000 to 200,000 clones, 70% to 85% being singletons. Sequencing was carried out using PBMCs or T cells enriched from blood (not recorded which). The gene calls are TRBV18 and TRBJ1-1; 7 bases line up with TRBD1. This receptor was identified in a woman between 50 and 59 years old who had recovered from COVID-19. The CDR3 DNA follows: TGTGCCAGCTCACCATCTCGAGACAGGGTGAACCCCACTGAAGCTTTCTTT. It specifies CASSPSRDRVNPTEAFF.